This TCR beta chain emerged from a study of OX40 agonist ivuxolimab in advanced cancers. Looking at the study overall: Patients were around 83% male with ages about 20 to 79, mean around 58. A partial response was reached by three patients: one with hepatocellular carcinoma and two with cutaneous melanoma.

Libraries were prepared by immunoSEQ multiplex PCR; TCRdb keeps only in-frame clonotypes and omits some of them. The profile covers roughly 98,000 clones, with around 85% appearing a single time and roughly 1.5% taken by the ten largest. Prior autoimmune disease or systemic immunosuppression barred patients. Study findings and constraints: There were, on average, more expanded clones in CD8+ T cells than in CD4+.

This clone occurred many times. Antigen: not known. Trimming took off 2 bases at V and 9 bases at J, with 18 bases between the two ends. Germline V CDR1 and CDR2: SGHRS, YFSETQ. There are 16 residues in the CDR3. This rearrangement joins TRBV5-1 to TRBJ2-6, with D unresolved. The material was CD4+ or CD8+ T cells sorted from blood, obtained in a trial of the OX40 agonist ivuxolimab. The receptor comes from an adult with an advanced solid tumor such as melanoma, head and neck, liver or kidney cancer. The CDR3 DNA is TGCGCCAGCAGCTTAACTTCGACACAAAAACACAACGTCCTGACTTTC. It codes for CASSLTSTQKHNVLTF.